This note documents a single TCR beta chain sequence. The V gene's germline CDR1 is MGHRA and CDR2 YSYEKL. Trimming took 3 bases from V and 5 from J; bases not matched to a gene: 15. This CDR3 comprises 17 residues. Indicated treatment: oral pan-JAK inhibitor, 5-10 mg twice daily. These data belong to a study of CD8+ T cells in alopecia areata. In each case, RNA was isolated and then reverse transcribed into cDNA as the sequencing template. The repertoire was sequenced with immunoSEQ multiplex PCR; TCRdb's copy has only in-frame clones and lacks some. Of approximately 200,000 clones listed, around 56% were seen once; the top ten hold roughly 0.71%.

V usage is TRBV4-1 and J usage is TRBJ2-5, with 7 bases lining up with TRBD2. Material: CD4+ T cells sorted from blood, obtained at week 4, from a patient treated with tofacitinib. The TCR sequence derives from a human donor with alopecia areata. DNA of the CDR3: TGCGCCAGCAGCCAGCCTGAGGGCGGGGGTTCGCAGGAGACCCAGTACTTC. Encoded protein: CASSQPEGGGSQETQYF.